The 14 T cell receptor beta chains listed next were all sequenced from one sample in a study of T cells in Graves' hyperthyroidism and ophthalmopathy. There were TCR beta CDR3 regions amplified from RNA transcripts. HTBI primers were used for first-round RT-PCR of the TCR CDR3. Using its own MiXCR run on the multiplex PCR reads, TCRdb lists one record per CDR3 protein. The data show approximately 620,000 distinct CDR3 sequences, more than 15% seen once. The source material was blood. These receptors were collected from a woman in her thirties or forties with Graves' ophthalmopathy.

The CDR3 DNA follows: TGTGCCATCGGGGAGGTTGGACAGGGTTTTTTTCAGCCCCAGCATTTT. Its protein is CAIGEVGQGFFQPQHF. The V gene is TRBV10-3, the J gene TRBJ1-5, with 8 nucleotides matching TRBD1. Germline CDR1 ENHRY, CDR2 SYGVKD. The CDR3 has 16 amino acids. The V segment lost 8 bases and the J segment 6 bases; nucleotides outside the gene matches: 15.

This clonotype occurred many times. V is TRBV12-3 or TRBV12-4 and J is TRBJ2-3; 7 positions agree with TRBD1. The CDR3 covers 15 residues. Trimming cost V 3 bases and J 5 bases; bases outside gene matches: 8. CDR3 region: CASSFERGRRDTQYF. The CDR3 DNA sequence: TGTGCCAGCAGTTTCGAGAGGGGGCGCAGAGATACGCAGTATTTT.

The V gene is TRBV29-1, the J gene TRBJ1-2, with 7 bases fitting TRBD1. CDR1 and CDR2 from the germline V gene are SQVTM and ANQGSEA. Losses at the gene ends were 4 bases for V and 5 bases for J; bases not matched to a gene: 13. The CDR3 is 15 residues long. CDR3 region: CSVVPTGRGGYGYTF. The CDR3 DNA reads as TGCAGCGTTGTCCCGACAGGGCGAGGGGGGTATGGCTACACCTTC.

In this sample, this clonotype turned up many times. The rearrangement links TRBV11-2 to TRBJ1-1; tentatively, D is TRBD1 (6 bases). Germline V gene lookup returns CDR1 SGHAT and CDR2 FQNNGV. V gave up 7 bases and J gave up 3 bases, with 24 bases separating them. The CDR3 length is 17 residues. The CDR3 DNA sequence: TGTGCCAGCACAACAGGGAGGGGGATTACGAGGGACACTGAAGCTTTCTTT. Translating gives CASTTGRGITRDTEAFF. Full variable domain (rest looked up from reference TRBV11-2 and TRBJ1-1): EAGVAQSPRYKIIEKRQSVAFWCNPISGHATLYWYQQILGQGPKLLIQFQNNGVVDDSQLPKDRFSAERLKGVDSTLKIQPAKLEDSAVYLCASTTGRGITRDTEAFFGQGTRLTVV.

This clonotype has only a few counts. The chain is built from TRBV15 and TRBJ2-1, with D perhaps matching TRBD2 (5 bases). V lost 1 base and J lost 2, with 15 bases in between. The CDR3 runs 17 residues. Germline-derived CDR1 and CDR2 are LNHNV and YYDKDF (reference sequence). In DNA, the CDR3 is TGTGCCACCAGCAGAGGCCCCCCAGCGGTGACCTACAATGAGCAGTTCTTC. This codes for CATSRGPPAVTYNEQFF.

J is TRBJ2-1 and V is TRBV7-3; the match to TRBD1 covers 8 bases. Germline assignment: CDR1 SGHTA and CDR2 FQGTGA. V lost 6 bases and J lost 9; bases outside the gene matches: 7. The CDR3 is 13 amino acids. DNA for the CDR3: TGTGCCAGCAGTGCGGACAGGGCTGCTGAGCAGTTCTTC. Its translation is CASSADRAAEQFF.

This sequence joins TRBV7-9 and TRBJ2-7, with D possibly being TRBD2 (6 bases). Trimming took off 5 bases at V and 0 bases at J, with 8 bases between the two ends. The CDR3 is 13 amino acids. Germline V gene sequence: CDR1 SEHNR, CDR2 FQNEAQ (reference sequence). CDR3 amino acids: CASSGGVSYEQYF. DNA for the CDR3: TGTGCCAGCAGCGGAGGGGTCTCCTACGAGCAGTACTTC.

In its sample, this clonotype was seen a few times. A much bigger clone sits one base away, suggesting this may be a read error. The J gene is TRBJ2-1, the V gene TRBV3-1; no firm D call. V was clipped by 1 base and J by 0 bases, with 7 bases between them. The CDR3 sequence is 15 residues long. Germline lookup yields CDR1 LGHDT and CDR2 YNNKEL (reference sequence). The CDR3 is CASSQGASSYNEQFF. CDR3 DNA: TGTGCCAGCAGCCAAGGGGCGAGCTCCTACAATGAGCAGTTCTTC.

This clonotype was seen only a few times. The rearrangement uses TRBV6-6 and TRBJ1-5; D not certain. Per the germline V gene, CDR1 is MNHNY and CDR2 is SVGAGI (reference sequence). V was pared by 0 bases and J by 7 bases, with 7 bases between. The CDR3 is made up of 13 amino acids. Here the CDR3 reads CASSYSGHQPQHF. Here the CDR3 DNA reads TGTGCCAGCAGTTACTCCGGGCACCAGCCCCAGCATTTT.

This clonotype was recorded at least ten times. The chain joins TRBV2 to TRBJ2-3; no clear D gene. Germline CDR1 reads SNHLY; CDR2 reads FYNNEI. The CDR3 runs to 14 residues. Trimming took 6 bases from V and 0 from J, leaving 10 bases between them. The CDR3 DNA reads TGTGCCAGCAGGACCGTATTGAGCACAGATACGCAGTATTTT. Translation gives CASRTVLSTDTQYF.

V is TRBV20-1 and J is TRBJ2-3; TRBD2 might be the D (5 bases). Germline-derived CDR1 and CDR2 are DFQATT and SNEGSKA (reference sequence). This CDR3 is built from 14 residues. V was cut by 5 bases and J by 0 bases, with 12 bases left in between. The CDR3 DNA is TGCAGTGCTGGAAGCGGATATAGCACAGATACGCAGTATTTT. Translating gives CSAGSGYSTDTQYF.

The sample holds many counts of this clonotype. V and J are TRBV18 and TRBJ2-5; no firm D call. The CDR3 runs to 14 residues. Germline loops: CDR1 KGHSH, CDR2 LQKENI. V gave up 2 bases and J gave up 3 bases, with 10 bases separating them. The CDR3 reads CASSPYREEETQYF. The CDR3 nucleotides read TGTGCCAGCTCACCATATCGCGAGGAAGAGACCCAGTACTTC.

The sample holds a few counts of this clonotype. The chain recombines TRBV12-3 or TRBV12-4 with TRBJ2-5, with D perhaps TRBD2 (6 bases). V was cut by 3 bases and J by 2 bases, with 7 bases left in between. The CDR3 has 13 amino acids. CDR3 nucleotides: TGTGCCAGCAGTTTTGGGACTCAAGAGACCCAGTACTTC. Translated, it gives CASSFGTQETQYF.

This clonotype was counted at least ten times. CDR3 amino acids: CASTPGLAGSHGTDTQYF. The CDR3 DNA is TGTGCCAGCACCCCGGGACTAGCGGGGAGCCATGGCACAGATACGCAGTATTTT. The rearrangement links TRBV12-3 or TRBV12-4 to TRBJ2-3; 13 bases are a match to TRBD2. V lost 7 bases and J lost 1; bases outside the gene matches: 11. This CDR3 has 18 amino acids.